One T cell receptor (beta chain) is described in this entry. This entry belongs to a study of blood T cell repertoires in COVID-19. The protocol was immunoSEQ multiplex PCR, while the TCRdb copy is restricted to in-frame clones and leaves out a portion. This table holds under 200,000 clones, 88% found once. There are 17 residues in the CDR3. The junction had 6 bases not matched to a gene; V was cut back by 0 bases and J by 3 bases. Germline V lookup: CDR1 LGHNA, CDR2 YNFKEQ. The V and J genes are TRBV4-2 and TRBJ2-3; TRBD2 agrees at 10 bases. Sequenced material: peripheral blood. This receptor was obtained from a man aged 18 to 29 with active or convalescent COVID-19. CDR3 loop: CASSQEGRGLATDTQYF. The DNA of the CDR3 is TGTGCCAGCAGCCAAGAGGGAAGGGGACTAGCGACAGATACGCAGTATTTT.